The 32 T cell receptor beta chains below all came from one sample that was sequenced in a study of blood T cells in healthy people across ages (dated by TCRdb to the mid-2010s). The method behind the library was 5' RACE. Sequencing used an Illumina HiSeq 2500. The second PCR ran for roughly 7 to 12 cycles and used a J-beta primer mix along with a sample-barcoded 5' primer. TCRdb itself trimmed the public reads at Q25 with fastp, ran MiXCR and retained productive beta chains. CDR3 protein sequences are deduplicated, and each keeps its most common genes and DNA. Across this sample there are roughly 1,800,000 distinct CDR3 sequences, with just under 50% seen only once. Approximately 2% of the sample is in the top ten clones. Sequencing was carried out using blood. Receptors originate from a woman aged 35 to 49 in good health.

This clonotype occurred many times. This sequence joins TRBV29-1 and TRBJ2-7; weak D call: TRBD1 (6 bases). Germline V gives CDR1 SQVTM, CDR2 ANQGSEA. Trimming took 1 base from V and 0 from J, leaving 22 bases between them. The length of the CDR3 is 18 residues. CDR3 protein: CSVEGPKDFRDTSYEQYF. The CDR3 bases are TGCAGCGTTGAAGGGCCTAAAGATTTCAGGGACACCTCCTACGAGCAGTACTTC.

V and J are TRBV9 and TRBJ2-3, with 11 positions matching TRBD2. Germline lookup yields CDR1 SGDLS and CDR2 YYNGEE. The CDR3 sequence is 17 residues long. The V and J ends lost 3 bases and 2 bases, in that order; junction bases with no gene match: 8. Here the CDR3 DNA reads TGTGCCAGCAGCGCCCGTTGGGGACTAGCGGCCACAGATACGCAGTATTTT. It specifies CASSARWGLAATDTQYF.

The chain has TRBV20-1 and TRBJ1-4; the match to TRBD1 covers 8 bases. The CDR3 extends over 13 amino acids. V trimming: 6 bases; J trimming: 4 bases; junction bases outside the gene matches: 4. Per the germline V gene, CDR1 is DFQATT and CDR2 is SNEGSKA (reference sequence). CDR3 sequence (DNA): TGCAGTGCGCGGACAGGGTTTAATGAAAAACTGTTTTTT. Protein product: CSARTGFNEKLFF.

There are a few counts of this clonotype. The CDR3 protein is CASEGLAKNIQYF. CDR3 coding DNA: TGTGCCAGCGAGGGGTTAGCCAAAAACATTCAGTACTTC. The J gene is TRBJ2-4, the V gene TRBV7-9; perhaps D is TRBD1 or TRBD2 (5 bases each). Trimming shortened V by 8 bases and J by 0 bases, and 8 bases separated the two germline ends. The CDR3 runs to 13 residues. Per the germline V gene, CDR1 is SEHNR and CDR2 is FQNEAQ (reference sequence).

V usage is TRBV5-1 and J usage is TRBJ1-4; D is ambiguous. V gave up 2 bases and J gave up 6 bases, with 5 bases separating them. The CDR3 sequence is 12 residues long. The germline CDR1 and CDR2 sequences are SGHRS and YFSETQ. This CDR3 reads CASSLNHEKLFF. The CDR3, as DNA: TGCGCCAGCAGCTTAAACCATGAAAAACTGTTTTTT.

This clonotype appeared a few times. J is TRBJ1-5 and V is TRBV9; TRBD1 agrees at 8 bases. Per germline, CDR1 SGDLS and CDR2 YYNGEE. Germline trimming cut 0 bases from V and 6 bases from J; bases unmatched to any gene: 5. The CDR3 has 15 residues. This CDR3 reads CASSVGTGNGQPQHF. The CDR3 region has the DNA TGTGCCAGCAGCGTAGGGACAGGGAATGGTCAGCCCCAGCATTTT.

This chain links TRBV2 with TRBJ2-1; D is unclear. The CDR3 has 12 amino acids. Germline V gives CDR1 SNHLY, CDR2 FYNNEI. The CDR3 loop reads CAIAGPNNEQFF. CDR3 sequence (DNA): TGTGCTATTGCCGGGCCTAACAATGAGCAGTTCTTC.

The chain employs TRBV11-2 and TRBJ1-1; TRBD1 is a possible D gene (6 bases). V gave up 5 bases and J gave up 3 bases, with 16 bases separating them. The CDR3 loop spans 15 amino acids. Germline V gives CDR1 SGHAT, CDR2 FQNNGV. The CDR3: CASSLRGRWDTEAFF. CDR3 coding DNA: TGTGCCAGCAGCCTCAGGGGAAGGTGGGACACTGAAGCTTTCTTT.

The V and J genes are TRBV7-8 and TRBJ2-3; D might be TRBD1 (5 bases). V was clipped by 5 bases and J by 0 bases, with 21 bases between them. Germline CDR1 reads SGHVS; CDR2 reads FQNEAQ. This CDR3 spans 18 amino acids. The CDR3 loop is CASSPGPKGRTSTDTQYF. In nucleotides, the CDR3 is TGTGCCAGCAGCCCAGGGCCTAAGGGAAGGACGAGCACAGATACGCAGTATTTT.

The table lists this clonotype with many counts. This sequence joins TRBV27 and TRBJ2-6; D is perhaps TRBD1 or TRBD2 (5 bases each). Germline V gene data show CDR1 as MNHEY and CDR2 as SMNVEV (reference sequence). V lost 5 bases, J lost 1 base, and 9 bases lay in between. The CDR3 has 15 residues. CDR3: CASSLRESGANVLTF. The CDR3 DNA follows: TGTGCCAGCAGTCTCAGGGAGTCTGGGGCCAACGTCCTGACTTTC.

As for this clonotype: This may stem from a read error, because a much larger clone lies one nucleotide away. CDR3 sequence: CASSSTGAHGYTF. CDR3 nucleotide sequence: TGTGCCAGCAGCTCGACAGGGGCCCATGGCTACACCTTC. The J gene is TRBJ1-2, the V gene TRBV7-2; 8 nucleotides line up with TRBD1. The J segment lost 6 bases and the V segment lost 4 bases, leaving 4 bases of the junction unmatched. The germline CDR1 and CDR2 sequences are SGHTA and FQGNSA. The CDR3 sequence is 13 residues long.

V usage is TRBV13 and J usage is TRBJ1-2, with 8 bases that match TRBD1. This CDR3 has 15 residues. J was trimmed by 8 bases and V by 5 bases; bases with no gene match: 13. Germline CDR1 reads PRHDT; CDR2 reads FYEKMQ (reference sequence). In DNA form, the CDR3 reads TGTGCCAGCAGCATAACCGGGACAGGAGTTAGCGGCTACACCTTC. This gives the protein CASSITGTGVSGYTF.

The V and J genes are TRBV5-1 and TRBJ1-4; maybe TRBD1 (5 bases). The CDR3 consists of 14 residues. V was cut by 2 bases and J by 4 bases, with 9 bases left in between. The germline gives CDR1 SGHRS, CDR2 YFSETQ. The CDR3: CASSLSGSNEKLFF. Written as DNA, the CDR3 is TGCGCCAGCAGCTTATCAGGGAGTAATGAAAAACTGTTTTTT. The full variable domain, its missing parts supplied by reference TRBV5-1 and TRBJ1-4, is KAGVTQTPRYLIKTRGQQVTLSCSPISGHRSVSWYQQTPGQGLQFLFEYFSETQRNKGNFPGRFSGRQFSNSRSEMNVSTLELGDSALYLCASSLSGSNEKLFFGSGTQLSVL.

The chain is built from TRBV6-1 and TRBJ1-2; a weak D match, TRBD1 (5 bases). Germline V gene data show CDR1 as MNHNS and CDR2 as SASEGT. This CDR3 is 16 amino acids long. V was clipped by 2 bases and J by 6 bases, with 19 bases between them. The CDR3 coding sequence is TGTGCCAGCAGTGAACCCATCAGAACGTCGGGGGATGGCTACACCTTC. It encodes CASSEPIRTSGDGYTF.

The rearrangement uses TRBV12-3 or TRBV12-4 and TRBJ1-2; D gene uncertain. Trimming shortened V by 2 bases and J by 5 bases, and 9 bases separated the two germline ends. This CDR3 is built from 13 residues. The CDR3 DNA reads as TGTGCCAGCAGTTTATATTTGGGATATGGCTACACCTTC. The encoded protein is CASSLYLGYGYTF.

The sample holds a few counts of this clonotype. The genes are TRBV12-3 or TRBV12-4 and TRBJ2-7; 7 bases agree with TRBD2. The CDR3 totals 12 residues. Trimming at V came to 6 bases and at J to 5 bases, leaving 4 bases not matched to a gene. The CDR3 DNA is TGTGCCAGCAGAGGACTAGTCGACGAGCAGTACTTC. Translated: CASRGLVDEQYF.

The chain links TRBV4-2 to TRBJ2-1, with TRBD2 identical over 9 bases. V lost 1 base, J lost 6 bases, and 13 bases stayed unmatched. The germline CDR1 and CDR2 sequences are LGHNA and YNFKEQ. This CDR3 region has 18 residues. CDR3: CASSQGSEGTSRVNEQFF. In nucleotides, the CDR3 is TGTGCCAGCAGCCAAGGGTCAGAAGGGACTAGCAGAGTCAATGAGCAGTTCTTC.

The chain couples TRBV7-8 to TRBJ2-5, with 8 bases fitting TRBD2. The CDR3 sequence is 17 residues long. Looked up from germline, CDR1 is SGHVS and CDR2 is FQNEAQ. J was trimmed by 2 bases and V by 2 bases; bases with no gene match: 10. DNA for the CDR3: TGTGCCAGCAGCTTATACGCAGGAGCGGGAGCTCAAGAGACCCAGTACTTC. It encodes CASSLYAGAGAQETQYF.

This chain links TRBV2 with TRBJ2-5, with D tentatively TRBD1 (5 bases). The CDR3 runs 15 residues. In germline, CDR1 is SNHLY, CDR2 FYNNEI. V dropped 3 bases and J dropped 2 bases, with 13 bases sitting between them. The CDR3 DNA reads as TGTGCCAGCAGTGAGATTCAGGGCAGTCAAGAGACCCAGTACTTC. Encoded protein: CASSEIQGSQETQYF.

The chain uses TRBV7-8 and TRBJ2-7; D possibly uses TRBD1 or TRBD2 (5 bases each). The CDR3 length is 15 residues. Germline-derived CDR1 and CDR2 are SGHVS and FQNEAQ. V lost 5 bases to trimming and J lost 3 bases, with 17 bases between them. The chain's CDR3 is CASSTSTGPFYEQYF. CDR3 DNA: TGTGCCAGCAGCACCTCAACGGGGCCCTTCTACGAGCAGTACTTC.

The rearrangement joins TRBV4-2 to TRBJ1-2; unclear D gene. The CDR3 runs 13 residues. Deletions cut 0 bases from V and 8 bases from J, with 10 bases between. The germline V gene encodes CDR1 LGHNA and CDR2 YNFKEQ. CDR3 coding DNA: TGTGCCAGCAGCCAAGATTGGCCTCAAGGCTACACCTTC. Amino acid sequence: CASSQDWPQGYTF.

The chain has TRBV2 and TRBJ2-1; 11 nucleotides align to TRBD2. Germline CDR1 SNHLY, CDR2 FYNNEI. The length of the CDR3 is 16 residues. Trimming at V came to 8 bases and at J to 4 bases, leaving 10 bases not matched to a gene. The CDR3 DNA reads TGTGCCAGCCAACAAATGACTAGCGGGGAATACAATGAGCAGTTCTTC. Its translation is CASQQMTSGEYNEQFF.

This clonotype has only a few counts. CDR3 loop: CASTGAIGSYEQYF. The DNA of the CDR3 is TGTGCCAGCACCGGCGCGATCGGTTCCTACGAGCAGTACTTC. The chain combines TRBV7-2 with TRBJ2-7; D call uncertain. This CDR3 is 14 amino acids long. The V gene lost 7 bases and the J gene lost 1 base, with 14 bases spanning the gap. Germline-derived CDR1 and CDR2 are SGHTA and FQGNSA.

This clonotype was seen a few times. The V gene is TRBV7-9, the J gene TRBJ2-6; D is undetermined. This CDR3 comprises 13 residues. Trimming took 5 bases from V and 5 from J, leaving 7 bases between them. CDR1 SEHNR and CDR2 FQNEAQ come from the germline V gene (reference sequence). The CDR3 protein is CASSPPWANVLTF. Written as DNA, the CDR3 is TGTGCCAGCAGCCCCCCCTGGGCCAACGTCCTGACTTTC.

V usage is TRBV25-1 and J usage is TRBJ1-2; D not certain. Trimming left V 4 bases short and J 0 bases short, with 9 bases between. This CDR3 has 14 amino acids. Germline V gene sequence: CDR1 MGHDK, CDR2 SYGVNS. CDR3 bases: TGTGCCAGCAGTGCCTCTCCAGCTAACTATGGCTACACCTTC. Protein: CASSASPANYGYTF.

The rearrangement links TRBV4-3 to TRBJ2-3, with TRBD1 identical over 7 bases. This CDR3 spans 13 amino acids. With V trimmed by 1 base and J by 9 bases, 4 bases remained unmatched. The germline gives CDR1 LGHNA, CDR2 YSLEER. CDR3 DNA sequence: TGCGCCAGCAGCCAAGGACAGGGTCGCACGCAGTATTTT. It specifies CASSQGQGRTQYF.

This chain uses TRBV12-3 or TRBV12-4 with TRBJ2-7; no reliable D call. The CDR3 runs to 14 residues. V lost 8 bases and J 2 bases, leaving 16 bases between the germline ends. The CDR3 protein is CASRRSAGAYEQYF. DNA of the CDR3: TGTGCCAGCCGTCGTAGTGCTGGGGCCTACGAGCAGTACTTC.

This rearrangement joins TRBV21-1 to TRBJ2-5; the table's D call TRBD1 went unverified against the DNA. TRBV21-1 is classified as a pseudogene. The CDR3 spans 14 residues. CDR3 sequence reads: CASSKGERLETQYF. The CDR3 region has the DNA TGTGCCAGCAGCAAAGGGGAGCGCCTGGAGACCCAGTACTTC.

V and J are TRBV20-1 and TRBJ2-1, with D possibly TRBD2 on 6 matching bases. The V gene's germline CDR1 is DFQATT and CDR2 SNEGSKA (reference sequence). The CDR3 loop spans 14 amino acids. The V end was cut by 2 bases, the J end by 4 bases, with 12 bases between. CDR3 DNA sequence: TGCAGTGCTAGAAGACTAGTAGCATACAATGAGCAGTTCTTC. Amino acid sequence: CSARRLVAYNEQFF.

This clonotype was detected a few times. The chain links TRBV5-1 to TRBJ1-1, with 8 bases that match TRBD1. V was pared by 0 bases and J by 9 bases, with 13 bases of the junction left unmatched. The germline CDR1 and CDR2 sequences are SGHRS and YFSETQ. CDR3 length: 16 residues. CDR3 nucleotides: TGCGCCAGCAGCTTGGAGATCGGACAGGGAGTCGAGAAAGCTTTCTTT. Protein sequence: CASSLEIGQGVEKAFF.

V is TRBV28 and J is TRBJ1-2; 8 bases match TRBD1. Germline V lookup: CDR1 MDHEN, CDR2 SYDVKM. The CDR3 runs to 14 residues. The trim removed 9 bases at V and 8 bases at J, leaving 14 bases unmatched. The CDR3: CASTRGHEGRGYTF. The CDR3 nucleotides read TGTGCCAGTACCAGGGGGCACGAGGGAAGGGGCTACACCTTC.

This clonotype was recorded a few times. The chain combines TRBV20-1 with TRBJ2-4, with TRBD1 as a possible D gene (5 bases). The J call may be wrong; the DNA end is better matched by TRBJ2-7. Germline V gene lookup returns CDR1 DFQATT and CDR2 SNEGSKA (reference sequence). This CDR3 is 13 amino acids long. The CDR3 reads CSAPLGAHYEQYF. As DNA, the CDR3 is TGCAGTGCTCCCCTAGGGGCCCACTACGAGCAGTACTTC.